This T cell receptor beta chain was observed in a study of T cells in Graves' hyperthyroidism and ophthalmopathy. The V gene's germline CDR1 is SQVTM and CDR2 ANQGSEA. CDR3 length equals 14 residues. The V end lost 7 bases, the J end lost 4 bases, and 19 bases lay between the germline ends. Regions amplified from RNA transcripts were the TCR beta CDR3 regions. Researchers ran a first-round RT-PCR on the TCR CDR3 using the HTBI primer set. TCRdb analysed the multiplex PCR reads with MiXCR anew, one entry per CDR3 protein. The table lists 550,000 to 600,000 distinct CDR3 sequences, more than 45% of them singletons. Notes on the study in general: Most expanded thyroid clonotypes above 0.001 also appeared in blood. The model forecast ophthalmopathy, anticipating it by a median around 6.5 months before onset.

Each diagnosis was grounded in clinical symptoms, serum thyroxine and TRAb, thyroid ultrasound, and orbital computed tomography. For this clonotype: Its specificity is not known.

The sequence was collected from an adult woman with Graves' disease, either hyperthyroidism or ophthalmopathy (not recorded which). The sequenced sample was peripheral blood or thyroid tissue (not recorded which). The chain carries TRBV29-1 and TRBJ1-2; D may be TRBD1 (6 bases). The DNA for the CDR3 is TGCAGCGCCAGGCCCTGGGACATTAGCTATGGCTACACCTTC. Translating gives CSARPWDISYGYTF.